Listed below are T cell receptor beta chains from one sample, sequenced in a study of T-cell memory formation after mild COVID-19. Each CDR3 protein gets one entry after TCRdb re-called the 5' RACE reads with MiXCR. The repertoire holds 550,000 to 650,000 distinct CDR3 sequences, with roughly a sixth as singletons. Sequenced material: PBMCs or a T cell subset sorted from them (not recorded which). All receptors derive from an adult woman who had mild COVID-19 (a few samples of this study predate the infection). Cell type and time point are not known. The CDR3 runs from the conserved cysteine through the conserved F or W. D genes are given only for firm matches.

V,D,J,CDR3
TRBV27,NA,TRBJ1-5,CASSGTSGYSNQPQHF
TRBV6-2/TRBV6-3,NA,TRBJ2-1,CASTSGNEQFF
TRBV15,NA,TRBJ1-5,CATSRGAGGGNQPQHF
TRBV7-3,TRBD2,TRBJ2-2,CASSSSGRSTGELFF
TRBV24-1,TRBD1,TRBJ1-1,CATSTGATLGVTEAFF
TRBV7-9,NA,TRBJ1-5,CASSPSGTNQPQHF
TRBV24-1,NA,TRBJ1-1,CATSDFGPENTEAFF
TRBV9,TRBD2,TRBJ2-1,CASSGRGGELSAYNEQFF
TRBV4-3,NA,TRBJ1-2,CASSQDGGAGYGYTF
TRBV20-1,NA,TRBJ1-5,CSARDISDSSNQPQHF
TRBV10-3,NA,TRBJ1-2,CAISAERGTGYTF
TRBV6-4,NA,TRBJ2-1,CASSDRGRVGNEQFF
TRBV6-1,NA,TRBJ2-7,CASSEAFGEQYF
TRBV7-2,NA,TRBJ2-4,CASSPRQELAKNIQYF
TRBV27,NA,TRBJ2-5,CASSFSRKDQETQYF
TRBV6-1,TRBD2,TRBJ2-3,CASSDLLAGETDTQYF
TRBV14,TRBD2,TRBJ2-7,CASSQITGTSGSYEQYF
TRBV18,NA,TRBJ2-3,CASSAPRRDPTDTQYF
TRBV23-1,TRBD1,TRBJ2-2,CASSQAGGARRDVGELFF
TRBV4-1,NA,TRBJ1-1,CASSQNGVAFF
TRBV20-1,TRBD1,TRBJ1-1,CSAQGQGVVTEAFF
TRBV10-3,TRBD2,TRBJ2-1,CAISERDSSGNYNEQFF
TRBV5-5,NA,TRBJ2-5,CASRYGDRLETQYF
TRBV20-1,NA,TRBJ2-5,CSARPPQGTQETQYF
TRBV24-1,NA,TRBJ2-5,CATSEPARGPETQYF
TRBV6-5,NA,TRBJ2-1,CASSYSLTLGDEQFF
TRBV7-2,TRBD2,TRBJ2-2,CASRTSGVNTGELFF
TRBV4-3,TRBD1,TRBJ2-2,CASSQEDREEAGELFF
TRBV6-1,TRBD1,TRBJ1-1,CASRVNTGQGAIEAFF
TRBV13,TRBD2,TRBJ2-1,CASSAGTTNEQFF
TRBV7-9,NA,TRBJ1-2,CASYSLGYGYTF
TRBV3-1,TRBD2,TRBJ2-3,CASSPGLAGDATQYF
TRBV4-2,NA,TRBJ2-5,CASSQEKGGETQYF
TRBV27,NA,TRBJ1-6,CASSPSAPNNSPLHF
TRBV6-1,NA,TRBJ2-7,CASTERAPTYEQYF
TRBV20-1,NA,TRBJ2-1,CSARDRIFGLANEQFF
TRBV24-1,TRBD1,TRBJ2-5,CATSDPGGRETQYF
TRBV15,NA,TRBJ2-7,CATSSRDNGAYEQYF
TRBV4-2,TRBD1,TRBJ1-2,CASSQARGHNYGYTF
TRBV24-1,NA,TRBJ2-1,CATSDPGGGQGGNEQFF
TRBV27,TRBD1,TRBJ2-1,CASSLPGTGVNEQFF
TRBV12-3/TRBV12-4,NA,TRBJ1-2,CASSFLPYPNYGYTF
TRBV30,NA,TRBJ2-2,CAWSVTSRDTGELFF
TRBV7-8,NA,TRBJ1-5,CASSSTSGGPQPQHF
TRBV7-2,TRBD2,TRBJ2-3,CASRRLAGGDWDTQYF
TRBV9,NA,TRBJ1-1,CASSVGQGVIGETAEAFF
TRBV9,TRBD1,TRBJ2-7,CASSGTGGLYEQYF
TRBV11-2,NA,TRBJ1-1,CASSLVRHEAFF
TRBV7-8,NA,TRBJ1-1,CASSSYRRTNTEAFF